Each of the 23 T cell receptor beta chains below was sequenced from the same sample in a study of control samples from healthy donors and cancer patients. The method was immunoSEQ multiplex PCR; TCRdb's version includes in-frame clones alone and lacks a portion of them. The top ten hold roughly 8.7% of the sample, which has some 120,000 clones, about 91% seen once. Input material: blood. All receptors derive from a man between 18 and 29 years old in good health.

The rearrangement links TRBV6-6 to TRBJ1-2, with D possibly TRBD1 on 6 matching bases. V was cut by 4 bases and J by 5 bases, with 11 bases left in between. The germline CDR1 and CDR2 sequences are MNHNY and SVGAGI (reference sequence). The CDR3 is 13 amino acids. CDR3 in amino acids: CASSSQGDYGYTF. CDR3 DNA sequence: TGTGCCAGCAGTTCACAGGGTGATTATGGCTACACCTTC.

The rearrangement links TRBV6-1 to TRBJ2-3; a possible D gene is TRBD1 (6 bases). The germline gives CDR1 MNHNS, CDR2 SASEGT. This CDR3 comprises 17 residues. Trimming removed 0 bases at V and 6 bases at J, with 19 bases between. CDR3 sequence (DNA): TGTGCCAGCAGTGAAGCGCTTGGGACACTGTCGCTGGATACGCAGTATTTT. This encodes CASSEALGTLSLDTQYF.

The rearrangement joins TRBV5-6 to TRBJ1-2; D not resolved. The V gene's germline CDR1 is SGHDT and CDR2 YYEEEE. Trimming shortened V by 2 bases and J by 6 bases, and 8 bases separated the two germline ends. The CDR3 extends over 12 amino acids. CDR3 nucleotides: TGTGCCAGCAGCTTTAACGGGGATGGCTACACCTTC. It encodes CASSFNGDGYTF. The full variable domain, rest sourced from reference TRBV5-6 and TRBJ1-2, is DAGVTQSPTHLIKTRGQQVTLRCSPKSGHDTVSWYQQALGQGPQFIFQYYEEEERQRGNFPDRFSGHQFPNYSSELNVNALLLGDSALYLCASSFNGDGYTFGSGTRLTVV.

This chain uses TRBV6-5 with TRBJ1-4, with D unclear. The CDR3 runs to 11 residues. V shed 2 bases and J shed 13 bases, with 8 bases lying between them. Germline lookup yields CDR1 MNHEY and CDR2 SVGAGI. The CDR3: CASSYEGTLFF. Here the CDR3 DNA reads TGTGCCAGCAGTTACGAGGGAACACTGTTTTTT.

The gene calls are TRBV6-2 or TRBV6-3 and TRBJ1-3; D may be TRBD1 (6 bases). This CDR3 has 19 amino acids. Deletions cut 1 base from V and 0 bases from J, with 19 bases between. Germline V gives CDR1 MNHEY, CDR2 SVGEGT. CDR3 nucleotide sequence: TGTGCCAGCAGTTACTTCTCCCCGAGGGGGGCAAGCTCTGGAAACACCATATATTTT. Its translation: CASSYFSPRGASSGNTIYF.

The rearrangement links TRBV7-3 to TRBJ2-5; 9 positions match TRBD2. The J segment lost 5 bases and the V segment lost 4 bases, leaving 5 bases of the junction unmatched. Germline CDR1 reads SGHTA; CDR2 reads FQGTGA. The CDR3 length is 14 residues. CDR3 protein: CASSSAGGRETQYF. DNA for the CDR3: TGTGCCAGCAGCTCCGCGGGGGGGCGTGAGACCCAGTACTTC.

The chain carries TRBV6-5 and TRBJ1-5, with 8 bases lining up with TRBD1. Trimming took 6 bases from V and 4 from J; bases not matched to a gene: 5. The CDR3 loop spans 14 amino acids. Germline V gene sequence: CDR1 MNHEY, CDR2 SVGAGI. As DNA, the CDR3 is TGTGCCAGCAGAAATGGACAGGGAAATCAGCCCCAGCATTTT. Its protein product is CASRNGQGNQPQHF.

The chain recombines TRBV19 with TRBJ1-1, with TRBD1 as a possible D gene (6 bases). V was clipped by 5 bases and J by 4 bases, with 14 bases between them. CDR3 length equals 14 residues. Germline CDR1 reads LNHDA; CDR2 reads SQIVND (reference sequence). CDR3: CASSVQGSSTEAFF. CDR3 bases: TGTGCCAGTAGTGTACAGGGTTCGTCCACTGAAGCTTTCTTT.

The chain combines TRBV6-4 with TRBJ2-1; possibly TRBD2 for D (5 bases). This CDR3 spans 13 amino acids. Germline CDR1 is MRHNA and CDR2 is SNTAGT. Trimming took 3 bases from V and 7 from J, leaving 10 bases between them. CDR3 DNA sequence: TGTGCCAGCAGTGATGAGGGAACAAATGAGCAGTTCTTC. It codes for CASSDEGTNEQFF.

V usage is TRBV5-1 and J usage is TRBJ2-3; either TRBD1 or TRBD2 may fit D (5 bases each). Trimming shortened V by 2 bases and J by 2 bases, and 9 bases separated the two germline ends. Germline V gives CDR1 SGHRS, CDR2 YFSETQ. There are 14 residues in the CDR3. CDR3 protein: CASSFRGDTDTQYF. The CDR3 DNA reads as TGCGCCAGCAGCTTCAGAGGGGACACAGATACGCAGTATTTT. The whole variable domain, filled in from reference TRBV5-1 and TRBJ2-3, reads KAGVTQTPRYLIKTRGQQVTLSCSPISGHRSVSWYQQTPGQGLQFLFEYFSETQRNKGNFPGRFSGRQFSNSRSEMNVSTLELGDSALYLCASSFRGDTDTQYFGPGTRLTVL.

The V call is TRBV30, the J call TRBJ2-3; tentatively, D is TRBD2 (6 bases). This CDR3 contains 13 residues. Germline V gene sequence: CDR1 GTSNPN, CDR2 SVGIG (reference sequence). V dropped 5 bases and J dropped 2 bases, with 11 bases sitting between them. The CDR3: CAWAGRDTDTQYF. DNA for the CDR3: TGTGCCTGGGCCGGGAGAGACACAGATACGCAGTATTTT.

The chain couples TRBV11-2 to TRBJ2-7, with 8 bases identical to TRBD1. With 8 bases clipped from V and 2 bases from J, the junction kept 5 bases outside the gene matches. Per the germline V gene, CDR1 is SGHAT and CDR2 is FQNNGV. The CDR3 length is 13 residues. CDR3 nucleotide sequence: TGTGCCAGCTCCCTACAGGGGGCCTACGAGCAGTACTTC. Protein product: CASSLQGAYEQYF. Variable domain in full (rest from reference TRBV11-2 and TRBJ2-7): EAGVAQSPRYKIIEKRQSVAFWCNPISGHATLYWYQQILGQGPKLLIQFQNNGVVDDSQLPKDRFSAERLKGVDSTLKIQPAKLEDSAVYLCASSLQGAYEQYFGPGTRLTVT.

In its sample, this clone was seen a few times. This chain uses TRBV7-9 with TRBJ2-5, with 8 positions matching TRBD1. V was pared by 5 bases and J by 5 bases, with 10 bases of the junction left unmatched. The CDR3 runs 15 residues. Germline-derived CDR1 and CDR2 are SEHNR and FQNEAQ (reference sequence). The CDR3 nucleotides read TGTGCCAGCAGCACAGGACAGGGAATTGCGGAGACCCAGTACTTC. This encodes CASSTGQGIAETQYF.

Worth noting for this clone: At one end the junction does not follow the germline gene, possibly because of a read error. The chain recombines TRBV27 with TRBJ2-4; TRBD2 is a possible D gene (6 bases). CDR1 and CDR2 from the germline V gene are MNHEY and SMNVEV (reference sequence). The CDR3 sequence is 11 residues long. The DNA of the CDR3 is TGTGCCAGCAGTTTTCAGGGACTTACTAACTTC. Amino acid sequence: CASSFQGLTNF.

This chain connects TRBV7-9 to TRBJ2-3, with unresolved D. Germline CDR1 and CDR2: SEHNR and FQNEAQ (reference sequence). The V end lost 2 bases, the J end lost 3 bases, and 9 bases lay between the germline ends. The CDR3 contains 14 residues. CDR3 protein: CASSLMLETDTQYF. The CDR3 DNA reads as TGTGCCAGCAGCTTAATGTTGGAAACAGATACGCAGTATTTT.

V and J are TRBV6-5 and TRBJ2-7; possibly TRBD2 for D (5 bases). The germline gives CDR1 MNHEY, CDR2 SVGAGI. The CDR3 spans 14 residues. V lost 8 bases and J lost 3, with 17 bases in between. CDR3 nucleotides: TGTGCCAGCGAGAAAGGACTGCTGGTCTACGAGCAGTACTTC. As protein: CASEKGLLVYEQYF.

The J gene is TRBJ2-7, the V gene TRBV3-1 (or the pseudogene TRBV3-2); TRBD2 is a possible D gene (5 bases). The V end lost 4 bases, the J end lost 6 bases, and 10 bases lay between the germline ends. Germline V gene lookup returns CDR1 LGHDT and CDR2 YNNKEL (reference sequence). The CDR3 extends over 12 amino acids. CDR3 DNA sequence: TGTGCCAGCAGCCCTCTCGAGGGCGAGCAGTACTTC. Its protein is CASSPLEGEQYF.

The J gene is TRBJ1-4, the V gene TRBV6-5; 8 bases match TRBD1. The V segment lost 6 bases and the J segment 11 bases; nucleotides outside the gene matches: 14. The CDR3 has 15 residues. Looked up from germline, CDR1 is MNHEY and CDR2 is SVGAGI. The CDR3 here is CASSLFRDRRVKLFF. Written as DNA, the CDR3 is TGTGCCAGCAGCCTCTTCCGGGACAGGAGAGTTAAACTGTTTTTT.

The rearrangement links TRBV5-4 to TRBJ1-2; 7 bases are a match to TRBD1. Germline V gene lookup returns CDR1 SGHNT and CDR2 YYREEE (reference sequence). J was trimmed by 2 bases and V by 0 bases; bases with no gene match: 7. The CDR3 spans 16 residues. CDR3 protein: CASSLGSGGSNYGYTF. Here the CDR3 DNA reads TGTGCCAGCAGCTTGGGGTCAGGGGGTTCGAACTATGGCTACACCTTC.

This clone was seen once. V usage is TRBV3-1 (or the pseudogene TRBV3-2) and J usage is TRBJ2-7, with 10 bases identical to TRBD2. Germline V lookup: CDR1 LGHDT, CDR2 YNNKEL (reference sequence). V was pared by 1 base and J by 2 bases, with 2 bases of the junction left unmatched. CDR3 length: 15 amino acids. CDR3 loop: CASSQGLAGPYEQYF. The DNA for the CDR3 is TGTGCCAGCAGCCAAGGACTAGCGGGCCCCTACGAGCAGTACTTC.

This chain connects TRBV5-1 to TRBJ2-3; the D is unclear. This CDR3 has 13 residues. The V and J ends lost 4 bases and 1 base respectively, with 7 bases between them. Germline CDR1 reads SGHRS; CDR2 reads YFSETQ. CDR3 sequence: CASSTPRTDTQYF. The CDR3 coding sequence is TGCGCCAGCAGCACCCCCCGCACAGATACGCAGTATTTT.

This sequence joins TRBV15 and TRBJ2-3; TRBD1 is a possible D gene (5 bases). The V end was cut by 4 bases, the J end by 6 bases, with 17 bases between. The CDR3 is 15 residues long. Germline V gene lookup returns CDR1 LNHNV and CDR2 YYDKDF (reference sequence). CDR3 amino acids: CATSTVGLGVDTQYF. The CDR3 bases are TGTGCCACCAGCACAGTCGGATTAGGGGTGGATACGCAGTATTTT.

This chain links TRBV27 with TRBJ1-2; the D gene is possibly TRBD1 (6 bases). Deletions cut 3 bases from V and 4 bases from J, with 12 bases between. Per the germline V gene, CDR1 is MNHEY and CDR2 is SMNVEV (reference sequence). The CDR3 extends over 14 amino acids. CDR3 amino acids: CASSFQGRGYGYTF. In nucleotides, the CDR3 is TGTGCCAGCAGTTTCCAGGGGAGGGGCTATGGCTACACCTTC.